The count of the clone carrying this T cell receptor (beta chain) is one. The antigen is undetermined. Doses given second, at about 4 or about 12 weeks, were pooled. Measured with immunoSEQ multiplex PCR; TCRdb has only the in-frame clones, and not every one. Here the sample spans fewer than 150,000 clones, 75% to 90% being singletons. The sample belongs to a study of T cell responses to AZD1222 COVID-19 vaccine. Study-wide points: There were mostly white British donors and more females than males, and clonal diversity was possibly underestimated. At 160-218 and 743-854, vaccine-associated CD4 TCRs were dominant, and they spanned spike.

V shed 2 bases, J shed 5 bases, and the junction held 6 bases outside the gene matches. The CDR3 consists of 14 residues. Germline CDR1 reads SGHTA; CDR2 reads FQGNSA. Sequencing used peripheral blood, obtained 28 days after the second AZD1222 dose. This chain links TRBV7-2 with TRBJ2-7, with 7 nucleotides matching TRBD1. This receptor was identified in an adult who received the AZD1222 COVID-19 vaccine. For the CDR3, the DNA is TGTGCCAGCAGCTTAAACCCGACAGGGCACGAGCAGTACTTC. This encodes CASSLNPTGHEQYF.